Below, one TCR beta chain is given with its context. No antigen is known for it. No base quality information exists; no much larger clone differs at one position. The data are from a study of T cells in Graves' hyperthyroidism and ophthalmopathy (dated by TCRdb to between 2018 and 2021). For context, the study as a whole: Peripheral blood samples were taken at initial diagnosis, before any treatment was given. According to the paper, TCR Vbeta CDR3 sequencing was carried out on some 140 peripheral blood samples, which came from around 43 ophthalmopathy, approximately 72 hyperthyroidism and about 17 progressor patients. The study also compared thyroid tissue and blood T-cell repertoires from 6 or 7 Graves' hyperthyroidism patients. After sampling, hyperthyroidism patients received methimazole starting at 30 mg daily, and ophthalmopathy patients received high-dose intravenous methylprednisolone. For training and testing, the 100 or so patients in the discovery cohort were randomly divided in a 7:3 ratio. TCR V-J signatures able to tell the groups apart were searched for in a discovery cohort of 100 or so patients, of whom roughly 42 had Graves' ophthalmopathy and 57 had stable Graves' hyperthyroidism. Prospective prediction of ophthalmopathy was tested in an independent validation cohort of some 19 hyperthyroidism patients and 15 to 17 patients who later progressed to ophthalmopathy. Study-wide findings and limitations: Most expanded thyroid clonotypes (frequency above 0.001) were also detected in blood, a finding suggesting that blood repertoires may reflect thyroid immune responses. A 13 V-J signature model separated ophthalmopathy from stable hyperthyroidism, with roughly 88% sensitivity and 81.08% specificity in cross-validation and 80%/75% in testing. Sample size was not statistically predetermined, and blinding of investigators to group allocation was not performed. In validation, the model predicted progression to ophthalmopathy a median of 6.5 months before onset, with about 67% sensitivity and more than 72% specificity.

Amplification of TCR beta CDR3 regions was carried out from RNA transcripts. The first round of RT-PCR for the TCR CDR3 was performed with the HTBI primer set and the Qiagen OneStep RT-PCR kit. A second multiplex PCR round built the libraries, followed by size selection and purification. Libraries were sequenced paired-end with 100 bp reads on an Illumina HiSeq2000. For the original study's pipeline: Raw data were processed with SOAPnuke, discarding reads with adapters, uncalled bases, mean Phred below 15, or no exact constant-primer or identifier match. High-quality paired reads were merged using COPE v1.2.5, and each unique nucleotide sequence was defined as a clonotype. MiTCR v1.1 was used to align the clonotypes against IMGT TRBV, TRBD and TRBJ reference segments. Analysis was restricted to V-J combinations with a frequency above 0.0001, which covered about 99% of repertoires. A TCS score was defined as the ratio of F50 (clonal expansion) to E x V (chaos), with BLOSUM62-based TCRdist applied between CDR3 peptides within each V-J. Welch's t-statistics and random forest reduced around 520 V-J features to 10 to 15, which were used in a naive Bayes classifier (R e1071). TCRdb trimmed the raw reads at Q25, called clones with MiXCR and kept productive beta chains. Entries that share a CDR3 protein sequence are merged under the most common genes and DNA. TCRdb, not the original authors, processed these V and J calls. For this sample there are about 400,000 distinct CDR3 sequences; around 25% appear just once. Of the sample, more than 60% falls within the top ten clones.

V drops 5 bases and J drops 2 bases, leaving 14 bases in between. Its CDR3 holds 15 amino acids, cysteine through phenylalanine. The sequence is cut down to CDR3 DNA, 45 bases in frame from base 1. The CDR1 and CDR2 encoded by the germline V gene are SGHTA and FQGNSA. Graves' hyperthyroidism was defined as stable when no progression to ophthalmopathy occurred over 18 months of follow-up. Hyperthyroidism patients were newly diagnosed, had a disease duration of under 2 months, and were aged 18 to 65 years. The study excluded patients with uncontrolled infections, other autoimmune diseases, pregnancy or lactation. Diagnoses were established on the basis of clinical symptoms, serum thyroxine and TRAb, thyroid ultrasound, and orbital computed tomography. Ficoll-Paque density gradient centrifugation was used to isolate PBMCs from about 9 ml of fresh peripheral blood. Trizol reagent was used to extract total RNA, and RNA quality was then checked on an Agilent 2100 Bioanalyzer.

Sequenced input: blood. This TCR came from a man aged 50 or older with Graves' hyperthyroidism. The chain was built from TRBV7-2 and TRBJ2-3; matching of 6 bases hints at TRBD1 as the D gene. The CDR3 in this case is CASSPFQGNTDTQYF. The nucleotides are TGTGCCAGCAGCCCGTTCCAGGGGAACACAGATACGCAGTATTTT. With the rest looked up from the reference TRBV7-2 and TRBJ2-3 genes rather than sequenced, the full variable domain is GAGVSQSPSNKVTEKGKDVELRCDPISGHTALYWYRQSLGQGLEFLIYFQGNSAPDKSGLPSDRFSAERTGGSVSTLTIQRTQQEDSAVYLCASSPFQGNTDTQYFGPGTRLTVL.